The rows below give T cell receptor beta chains drawn from one sample of a study of blood T cells in healthy people across ages. TCRdb itself ran the 5' RACE reads through MiXCR, one entry per CDR3 protein. This table has roughly 1.4 million distinct CDR3 sequences, 59% appearing once. Material for sequencing was blood. The receptor source for this set is a man between 18 and 29 years old in good health. Each CDR3 is given with its conserved first and last residue. Each record gives: CDR3 length, clone size, J gene, V gene, D gene, CDR3 protein, CDR3 DNA. D genes are given only for firm matches. For some rows the clone size is stated as once, few or many, or as a class when expanded; others skip it.

>14|.|TRBJ2-3|TRBV10-3|.
CTISTFTSTDTQYF
TGTACCATCAGTACCTTCACTAGCACAGATACGCAGTATTTT
>17|.|TRBJ2-7|TRBV20-1|TRBD2
CSARGTSGKKGACEQYF
TGCAGTGCTAGAGGGACTAGCGGAAAAAAAGGGGCCTGCGAGCAGTACTTC
>12|.|TRBJ2-3|TRBV12-5|.
CASCPSSGTQYF
TGTGCTAGCTGCCCTTCATCCGGGACGCAGTATTTT
>16|once|TRBJ2-5|TRBV7-9|TRBD2
CASRPRLAGGEETQYF
TGTGCCAGCAGGCCTCGACTAGCGGGGGGGGAAGAGACCCAGTACTTC
>16|.|TRBJ2-3|TRBV20-1|TRBD2
CSARGAQRGGPDTQYF
TGCAGTGCTAGAGGGGCACAGCGGGGGGGCCCAGATACGCAGTATTTT
>16|.|TRBJ2-3|TRBV27|TRBD2
CASSPWTSGGTDTQYF
TGTGCCAGCAGTCCCTGGACTAGCGGGGGCACAGATACGCAGTATTTT
>15|.|TRBJ2-3|TRBV5-6|.
CASSLGSVSTDTQYF
TGTGCCAGCAGCTTGGGGTCCGTTTCCACAGATACGCAGTATTTT
>14|few|TRBJ2-7|TRBV10-1|.
CASSELRDSYEQYF
TGCGCCAGCAGTGAGTTAAGGGACTCCTACGAGCAGTACTTC
>13|.|TRBJ2-1|TRBV20-1|TRBD1
CSASGTGAAEQFF
TGCAGTGCTTCCGGGACAGGGGCGGCTGAGCAGTTCTTC
>16|once|TRBJ2-1|TRBV5-1|.
CASSLAGWAPYNEQFF
TGCGCCAGCAGCTTGGCCGGGTGGGCACCCTACAATGAGCAGTTCTTC
>16|once|TRBJ1-2|TRBV20-1|.
CSATDSRAPLFYGYTF
TGCAGTGCTACCGATTCCCGGGCCCCCCTATTCTATGGCTACACCTTC
>14|.|TRBJ2-3|TRBV5-6|.
CASSRPEVLNTQYF
TGTGCCAGCAGCCGCCCGGAGGTTCTGAATACGCAGTATTTT
>17|.|TRBJ2-3|TRBV4-1|.
CASSQEGGGAYTDTQYF
TGCGCCAGCAGCCAAGAGGGAGGGGGGGCTTACACAGATACGCAGTATTTT
>12|few|TRBJ2-5|TRBV2|.
CASSKNLETQYF
TGTGCCAGCAGCAAGAATCTTGAGACCCAGTACTTC
>14|.|TRBJ2-3|TRBV28|.
CASSLYKGTDTQYF
TGTGCCAGCAGTTTGTATAAGGGCACAGATACGCAGTATTTT
>16|few|TRBJ1-3|TRBV20-1|.
CSARDMGSYSGNTIYF
TGCAGTGCTAGAGATATGGGCAGCTACTCTGGAAACACCATATATTTT
>16|.|TRBJ1-2|TRBV7-8|TRBD1
CASSFQQGAQLYGYTF
TGTGCCAGCAGCTTTCAACAGGGGGCCCAGCTCTATGGCTACACCTTC
>17|few|TRBJ2-1|TRBV29-1|TRBD2
CSVLPTSSGRALNEQFF
TGCAGCGTTTTACCAACCAGTAGCGGGAGGGCCCTCAATGAGCAGTTCTTC
>15|.|TRBJ2-7|TRBV25-1|.
CASSGDGGGAYEQYF
TGTGCCAGCAGTGGAGACGGGGGTGGGGCCTACGAGCAGTACTTC
>15|.|TRBJ2-7|TRBV20-1|.
CSASRAASSSYEQYF
TGCAGTGCTAGTCGAGCGGCTTCGAGCTCCTACGAGCAGTACTTC
>15|once|TRBJ2-7|TRBV6-2/TRBV6-3|.
CASSPRQGGTYEQYF
TGTGCCAGCAGCCCTCGACAGGGAGGAACCTACGAGCAGTACTTC
>15|many|TRBJ2-3|TRBV7-9|TRBD2
CASSPSGGSTDTQYF
TGCGCCAGCAGCCCCAGCGGGGGGTCCACAGATACGCAGTATTTT
>14|.|TRBJ1-1|TRBV7-9|.
CASSLVSRNTEAFF
TGTGCCAGCAGCTTAGTATCCAGAAACACTGAAGCTTTCTTT
>18|few|TRBJ2-1|TRBV12-3/TRBV12-4|.
CASSLSEVFTGSYNEQFF
TGTGCCAGCAGTCTTAGCGAAGTTTTTACGGGGTCCTACAATGAGCAGTTCTTC
>13|.|TRBJ2-7|TRBV20-1|.
CSARGAQSYEQYF
TGCAGTGCTAGAGGGGCTCAGTCCTACGAGCAGTACTTC
>14|.|TRBJ2-1|TRBV5-6|.
CASNTPGLSNEQFF
TGTGCCAGCAACACCCCGGGCCTCTCCAATGAGCAGTTCTTC
>18|.|TRBJ2-6|TRBV20-1|TRBD2
CSAEGLAGGISGANVLTF
TGCAGTGCGGAGGGACTAGCGGGAGGCATCTCTGGGGCCAACGTCCTGACTTTC
>15|.|TRBJ2-7|TRBV10-3|TRBD2
CAISGSGGAYNEQYF
TGTGCCATCAGTGGTAGCGGGGGGGCCTACAATGAGCAGTACTTC
>12|.|TRBJ2-7|TRBV10-3|.
CAIGLLSLEQYF
TGTGCCATCGGACTCCTCTCTCTCGAGCAGTACTTC
>14|.|TRBJ2-7|TRBV20-1|.
CSARVGGGNYEQYF
TGCAGTGCTAGAGTAGGTGGGGGCAACTACGAGCAGTACTTC
>15|once|TRBJ1-4|TRBV12-3/TRBV12-4|.
CASRAGRTTGEKLFF
TGTGCCAGCAGAGCGGGACGGACCACTGGAGAAAAACTGTTTTTT
>12|.|TRBJ1-2|TRBV2|.
CASSEATSGYTF
TGTGCCAGCAGTGAAGCGACCAGTGGCTACACCTTC
>15|few|TRBJ2-7|TRBV20-1|TRBD1
CSASTLGQGEYEQYF
TGCAGTGCTAGTACTCTTGGACAGGGAGAGTACGAGCAGTACTTC
>13|few|TRBJ2-7|TRBV5-1|.
CASSLGRAVEQYF
TGCGCCAGCAGCTTGGGGCGGGCCGTCGAGCAGTACTTC
>13|.|TRBJ2-2|TRBV4-3|.
CASSHLNTGELFF
TGCGCCAGCAGCCATCTGAACACCGGGGAGCTGTTTTTT
>13|once|TRBJ1-1|TRBV3-1|.
CASSQGQANEAFF
TGTGCCAGCAGCCAAGGCCAGGCCAATGAAGCTTTCTTT
>12|.|TRBJ2-5|TRBV20-1|TRBD1
CSASPGGLEQYF
TGCAGTGCTAGCCCAGGGGGCCTGGAGCAGTACTTC
>14|.|TRBJ1-4|TRBV6-5|.
CASSYSQVNEKLFF
TGTGCCAGCAGTTACAGTCAGGTCAATGAAAAACTGTTTTTT
>16|.|TRBJ2-7|TRBV10-3|TRBD2
CAISGALAGEGYEQYF
TGTGCCATCAGTGGGGCTTTAGCGGGAGAAGGCTACGAGCAGTACTTC
>17|.|TRBJ2-3|TRBV7-2|TRBD2
CASSLVIGGGSVDTQYF
TGTGCCAGCAGCTTAGTAATAGGCGGGGGAAGTGTAGATACGCAGTATTTT
>11|.|TRBJ1-2|TRBV29-1|.
CSVVPAGGYTF
TGCAGCGTTGTCCCCGCTGGGGGCTACACCTTC
>14|.|TRBJ2-7|TRBV30|.
CASSRVGPVDEQYF
TGTGCCTCCTCACGGGTGGGGCCCGTGGACGAGCAGTACTTC
>14|few|TRBJ2-7|TRBV15|.
CATSRVGQGYEQYF
TGTGCCACCAGCAGAGTAGGTCAGGGCTACGAGCAGTACTTC
>17|.|TRBJ2-2|TRBV28|TRBD1
CASSLPGTGGGTGELFF
TGTGCCAGCAGTTTGCCGGGGACAGGGGGAGGCACCGGGGAGCTGTTTTTT
>16|.|TRBJ2-1|TRBV20-1|TRBD2
CSASPSGGSSYNEQFF
TGCAGTGCTAGCCCTAGCGGGGGGAGCTCCTACAATGAGCAGTTCTTC
>15|.|TRBJ2-7|TRBV4-3|.
CASSQDYGRSYEQYF
TGCGCCAGCAGCCAAGATTATGGCCGATCCTACGAGCAGTACTTC
>12|.|TRBJ2-1|TRBV2|.
CASSVSEYEQFF
TGTGCCAGCAGTGTTAGTGAGTATGAGCAGTTCTTC
>15|.|TRBJ2-5|TRBV6-5|.
CASSYSGTTSETQYF
TGTGCCAGCAGTTACTCCGGGACGACGAGCGAGACCCAGTACTTC
>13|.|TRBJ1-2|TRBV20-1|.
CSARDLAEWGYTF
TGCAGTGCTAGAGATCTTGCGGAGTGGGGCTACACCTTC
>17|few|TRBJ2-2|TRBV7-8|.
CASSLSRVNQNTGELFF
TGTGCCAGCAGCTTATCGCGGGTAAACCAGAACACCGGGGAGCTGTTTTTT
>16|few|TRBJ2-5|TRBV24-1|.
CATSSRANMNQETQYF
TGTGCCACCAGTAGCCGCGCCAACATGAACCAAGAGACCCAGTACTTC
>14|.|TRBJ1-5|TRBV5-4|.
CASSSLGQGQPQHF
TGTGCCAGCAGCTCCCTAGGCCAGGGTCAGCCCCAGCATTTT
>14|few|TRBJ1-6|TRBV27|.
CASTYGVPNSPLHF
TGTGCCAGCACCTATGGGGTTCCAAATTCACCCCTCCACTTT
>15|.|TRBJ2-3|TRBV11-2|TRBD2
CASSLERGGVDTQYF
TGTGCCAGCAGCTTAGAGCGGGGGGGTGTAGATACGCAGTATTTT
>17|.|TRBJ2-3|TRBV27|.
CASSFGPMRGPSDTQYF
TGTGCCAGCAGTTTCGGACCTATGCGGGGGCCCTCAGATACGCAGTATTTT
>14|.|TRBJ1-6|TRBV12-3/TRBV12-4|.
CASSFTAGNSPLHF
TGTGCCAGCAGTTTCACGGCAGGAAATTCACCCCTCCACTTT
>12|.|TRBJ2-7|TRBV28|.
CASNLATYEQYF
TGTGCCAGCAATTTAGCTACCTACGAGCAGTACTTC
>15|few|TRBJ1-2|TRBV7-9|.
CASSLGPQENYGYTF
TGTGCCAGCAGCTTAGGCCCGCAGGAAAACTATGGCTACACCTTC
>15|few|TRBJ2-2|TRBV6-5|.
CASSPGPLGTGELFF
TGTGCCAGCAGCCCCGGGCCTCTCGGCACCGGGGAGCTGTTTTTT
>14|.|TRBJ2-7|TRBV2|TRBD1
CASSEQGVSYEQYF
TGTGCCAGCAGTGAACAGGGGGTCTCCTACGAGCAGTACTTC